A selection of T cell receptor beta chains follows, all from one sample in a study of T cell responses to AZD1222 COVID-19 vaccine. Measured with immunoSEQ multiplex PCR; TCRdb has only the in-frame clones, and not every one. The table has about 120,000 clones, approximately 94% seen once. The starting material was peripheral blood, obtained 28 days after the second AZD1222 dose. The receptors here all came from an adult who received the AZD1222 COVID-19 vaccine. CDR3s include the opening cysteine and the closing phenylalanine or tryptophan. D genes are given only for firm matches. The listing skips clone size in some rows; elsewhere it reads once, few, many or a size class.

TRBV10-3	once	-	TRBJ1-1	CAISLGQNTEAFF	TGTGCCATCAGCCTGGGACAGAACACTGAAGCTTTCTTT
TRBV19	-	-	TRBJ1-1	CASSIGRNTEAFF	TGTGCCAGTAGTATCGGCCGGAACACTGAAGCTTTCTTT
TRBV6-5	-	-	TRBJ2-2	CASSQRGGATGELFF	TGTGCCAGCAGCCAACGAGGCGGGGCCACCGGGGAGCTGTTTTTT
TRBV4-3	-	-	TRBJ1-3	CASSQDRWPSGNTIYF	TGCGCCAGCAGCCAAGATCGTTGGCCCTCTGGAAACACCATATATTTT
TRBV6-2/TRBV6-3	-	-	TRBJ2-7	CASSLGLFYEQYF	TGTGCCAGCAGTTTGGGACTGTTCTACGAGCAGTACTTC
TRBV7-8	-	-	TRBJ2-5	CASSHQETQYF	TGTGCCAGCAGCCACCAAGAGACCCAGTACTTC
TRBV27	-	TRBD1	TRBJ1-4	CASSLAPGQGEKKLFF	TGTGCCAGCAGTTTGGCTCCGGGACAGGGGGAGAAAAAACTGTTTTTT
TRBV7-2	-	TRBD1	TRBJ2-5	CASSPRTGPEVTQYF	TGTGCCAGCAGCCCCAGGACAGGGCCAGAGGTGACCCAGTACTTC
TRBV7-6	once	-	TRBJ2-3	CASSLFRESAADTQYF	TGTGCCAGCAGCTTATTCCGGGAGTCGGCGGCAGATACGCAGTATTTT
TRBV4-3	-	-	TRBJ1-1	CASSQDLSQPTSF	TGCGCCAGCAGCCAAGATTTATCTCAACCCACCTCGTTT